The 2 T cell receptor beta chains given below trace back to one sample, sequenced in a study of early T cells in non-severe SARS-CoV-2 infection. TCRdb re-analysed the 5' RACE reads in MiXCR, keeping a single row per CDR3 protein. The sample holds about 80,000 distinct CDR3 sequences, around 13% seen once. The specimen sequenced was whole blood. The receptors derive from an adult who was a healthcare worker with PCR-confirmed SARS-CoV-2 infection or an uninfected control (not recorded which).

The gene calls are TRBV10-2 and TRBJ2-1; no reliable D call. Trimming shortened V by 2 bases and J by 4 bases, and 9 bases separated the two germline ends. CDR3 length: 14 amino acids. In germline, CDR1 is WSHSY, CDR2 SAAADI. The CDR3 is CASSERSSYNEQFF. The CDR3 coding sequence is TGCGCCAGCAGTGAGAGAAGCTCTTACAATGAGCAGTTCTTC.

V gene TRBV27 combines with J gene TRBJ1-1; unclear D gene. Between the trimmed V and J ends, which lost 3 bases and 1 base, there was a span of 9 bases. The CDR3 loop spans 14 amino acids. Looked up from germline, CDR1 is MNHEY and CDR2 is SMNVEV (reference sequence). The CDR3 loop is CASSFLGENTEAFF. CDR3 nucleotides: TGTGCCAGCAGTTTTCTTGGGGAGAACACTGAAGCTTTCTTT.